The clone carrying this TCR beta chain showed up just once. Its antigen is unknown. The germline CDR1 and CDR2 sequences are LNHDA and SQIVND (reference sequence). The CDR3 loop spans 12 amino acids. The V end was cut by 6 bases, the J end by 2 bases, with 6 bases between. The sample is drawn from a study of persistence of HIV-infected CD4 T cells. Overall study context: Donors were ART-treated; their CMV- and Gag-responding CD4+ T cells were isolated.

The stimulus was an HIV-1 Gag 15-mer peptide pool, about 1 ug/peptide/mL. Sorted nonresponding memory CD4+ T cells were CD40L-negative, CD69-negative, CD45RO-high. The immunoSEQ assay was version 4, run in survey mode. Template was genomic DNA at about 9.8 ng/uL, with up to roughly 1 ug used per sample. Generated by immunoSEQ multiplex PCR, the TCRdb table keeps only in-frame clones and is missing some. The data hold 38,000 or so clones, with over 65% observed a single time. This clonotype was sampled from an adult with HIV. The donor label of this sample is uncertain. Sequenced material: cultured CD4+ T cells from PBMCs, taken from a patient who received antiretroviral therapy. V gene TRBV19 combines with J gene TRBJ2-3, with D unclear. CDR3 amino acids: CASSAVTDTQYF. As DNA, the CDR3 is TGTGCCAGTAGCGCAGTCACAGATACGCAGTATTTT. The whole variable domain, remainder taken from reference TRBV19 and TRBJ2-3, is DGGITQSPKYLFRKEGQNVTLSCEQNLNHDAMYWYRQDPGQGLRLIYYSQIVNDFQKGDIAEGYSVSREKKESFPLTVTSAQKNPTAFYLCASSAVTDTQYFGPGTRLTVL.